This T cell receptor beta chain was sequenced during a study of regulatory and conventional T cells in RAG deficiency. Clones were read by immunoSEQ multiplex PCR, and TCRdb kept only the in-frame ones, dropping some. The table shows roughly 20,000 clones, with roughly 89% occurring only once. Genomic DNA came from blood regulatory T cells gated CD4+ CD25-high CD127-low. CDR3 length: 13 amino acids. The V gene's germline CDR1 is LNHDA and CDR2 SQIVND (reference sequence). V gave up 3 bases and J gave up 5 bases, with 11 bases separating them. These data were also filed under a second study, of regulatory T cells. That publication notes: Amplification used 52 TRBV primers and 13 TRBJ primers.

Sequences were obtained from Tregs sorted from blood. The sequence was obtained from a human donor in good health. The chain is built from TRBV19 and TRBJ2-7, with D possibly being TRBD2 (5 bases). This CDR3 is CASSIGDVNEQYF. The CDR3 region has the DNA TGTGCCAGTAGTATCGGGGATGTGAACGAGCAGTACTTC.